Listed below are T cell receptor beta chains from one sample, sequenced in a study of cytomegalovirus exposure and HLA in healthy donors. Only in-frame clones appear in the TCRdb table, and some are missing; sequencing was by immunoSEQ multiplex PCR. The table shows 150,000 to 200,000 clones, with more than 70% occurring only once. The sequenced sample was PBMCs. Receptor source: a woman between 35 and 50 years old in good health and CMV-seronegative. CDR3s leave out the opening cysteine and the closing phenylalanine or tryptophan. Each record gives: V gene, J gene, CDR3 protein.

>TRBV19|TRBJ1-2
ASSKTQEDYGYT
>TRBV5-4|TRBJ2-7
ASSSTGGNSYEQY
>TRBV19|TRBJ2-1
ASLSGSSYNEQF
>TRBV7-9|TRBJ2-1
ASSILAGDGNEQF
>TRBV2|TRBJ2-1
ASSRDGTYNEQF
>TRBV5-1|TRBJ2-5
ASSRETQETQY
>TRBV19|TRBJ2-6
ASSMAAVMVSGANVLT
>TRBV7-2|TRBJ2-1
ASSPSGGGVYEQF
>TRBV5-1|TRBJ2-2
ASRTDSNTGELF
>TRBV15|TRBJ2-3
ATSRGLAGVDTQY
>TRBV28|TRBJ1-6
ASSSTYNSPLH
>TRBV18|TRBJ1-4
ASSPSDRGEEKLF
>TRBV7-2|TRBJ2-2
ASSLAGTMNTGELF
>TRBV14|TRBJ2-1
ASSQGFRGNEQF
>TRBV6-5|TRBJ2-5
ASSSSGFRTQY
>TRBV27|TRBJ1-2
ASSPKARGWDGYT
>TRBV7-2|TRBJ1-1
ASSLETSSEAF
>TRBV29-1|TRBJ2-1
SEGLGNNEQF
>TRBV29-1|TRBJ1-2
SVEAGGYT
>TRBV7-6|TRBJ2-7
ASSLDGSEQY
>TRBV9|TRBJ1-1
ASSATGNDGEAF
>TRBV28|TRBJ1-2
ASSFDRGLHGYT
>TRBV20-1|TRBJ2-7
SATGGYEQY
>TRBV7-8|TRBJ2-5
ASSPRPGQGGPQETQY
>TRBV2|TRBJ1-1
ASSVGMNTEAF
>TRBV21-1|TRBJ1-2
ASSKGRQGAVKYGYT
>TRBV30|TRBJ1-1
AWTVGGHNRF
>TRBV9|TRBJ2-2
ASSVESLAGGNTGELF